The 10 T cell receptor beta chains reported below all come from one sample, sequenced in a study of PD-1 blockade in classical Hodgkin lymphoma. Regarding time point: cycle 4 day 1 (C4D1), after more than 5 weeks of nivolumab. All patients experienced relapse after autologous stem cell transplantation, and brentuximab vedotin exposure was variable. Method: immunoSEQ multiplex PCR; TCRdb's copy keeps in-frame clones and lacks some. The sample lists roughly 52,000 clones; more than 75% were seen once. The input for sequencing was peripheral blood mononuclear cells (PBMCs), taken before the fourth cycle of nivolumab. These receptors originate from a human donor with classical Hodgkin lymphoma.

This chain's CDR3 is CSVGRSSYEQYF. The CDR3 nucleotides are TGCAGCGTTGGACGGAGCTCCTACGAGCAGTACTTC. The V gene is TRBV29-1, the J gene TRBJ2-7; no firm D call. Looked up from germline, CDR1 is SQVTM and CDR2 is ANQGSEA. The CDR3 is made up of 12 amino acids. Trimming left V 4 bases short and J 0 bases short, with 7 bases between.

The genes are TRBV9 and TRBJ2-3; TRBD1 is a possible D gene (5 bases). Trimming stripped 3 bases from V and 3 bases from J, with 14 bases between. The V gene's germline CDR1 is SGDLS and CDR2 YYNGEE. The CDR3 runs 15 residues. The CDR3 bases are TGTGCCAGCAGCGAGCAGGGCATCCAGACAGATACGCAGTATTTT. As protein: CASSEQGIQTDTQYF.

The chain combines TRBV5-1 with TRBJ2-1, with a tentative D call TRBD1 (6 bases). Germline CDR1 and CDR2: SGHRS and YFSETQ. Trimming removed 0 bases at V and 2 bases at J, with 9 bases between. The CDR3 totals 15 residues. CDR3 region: CASSLDRTAYNEQFF. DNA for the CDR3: TGCGCCAGCAGCTTGGACCGGACAGCCTACAATGAGCAGTTCTTC.

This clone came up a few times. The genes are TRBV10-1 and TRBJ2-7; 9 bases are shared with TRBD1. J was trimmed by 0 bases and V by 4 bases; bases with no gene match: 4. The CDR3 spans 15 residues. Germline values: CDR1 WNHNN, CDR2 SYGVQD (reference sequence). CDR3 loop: CASSASTGGSYEQYF. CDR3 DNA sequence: TGCGCCAGCAGTGCTTCGACAGGGGGCTCCTACGAGCAGTACTTC.

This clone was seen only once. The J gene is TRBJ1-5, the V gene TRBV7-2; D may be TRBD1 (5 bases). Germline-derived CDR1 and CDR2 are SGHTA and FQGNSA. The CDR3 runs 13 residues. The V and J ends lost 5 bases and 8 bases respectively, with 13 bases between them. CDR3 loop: CASSRTWGEPQHF. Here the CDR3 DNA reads TGTGCCAGCAGCCGTACCTGGGGGGAGCCCCAGCATTTT.

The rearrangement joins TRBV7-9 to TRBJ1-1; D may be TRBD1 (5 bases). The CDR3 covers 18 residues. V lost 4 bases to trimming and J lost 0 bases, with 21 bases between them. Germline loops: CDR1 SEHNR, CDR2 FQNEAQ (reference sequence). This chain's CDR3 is CASSSITGGLGMNTEAFF. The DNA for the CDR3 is TGTGCCAGCAGCTCTATCACTGGGGGGTTGGGTATGAACACTGAAGCTTTCTTT. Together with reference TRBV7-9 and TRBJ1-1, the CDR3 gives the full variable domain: DTGVSQNPRHKITKRGQNVTFRCDPISEHNRLYWYRQTLGQGPEFLTYFQNEAQLEKSRLLSDRFSAERPKGSFSTLEIQRTEQGDSAMYLCASSSITGGLGMNTEAFFGQGTRLTVV.

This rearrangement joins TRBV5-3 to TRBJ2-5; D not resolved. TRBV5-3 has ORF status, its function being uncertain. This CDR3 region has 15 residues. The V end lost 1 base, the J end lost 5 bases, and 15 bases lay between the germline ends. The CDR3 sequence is CARSLRAAEMETQYF. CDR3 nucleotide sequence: TGTGCCAGAAGCTTGAGGGCGGCCGAAATGGAGACCCAGTACTTC.

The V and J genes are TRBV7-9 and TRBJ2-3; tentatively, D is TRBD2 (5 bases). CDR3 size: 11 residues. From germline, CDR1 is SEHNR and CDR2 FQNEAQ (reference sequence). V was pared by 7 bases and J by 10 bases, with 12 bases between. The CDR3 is CASTLEGPQYF. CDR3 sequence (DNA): TGTGCCAGCACCCTAGAGGGTCCGCAGTATTTT.

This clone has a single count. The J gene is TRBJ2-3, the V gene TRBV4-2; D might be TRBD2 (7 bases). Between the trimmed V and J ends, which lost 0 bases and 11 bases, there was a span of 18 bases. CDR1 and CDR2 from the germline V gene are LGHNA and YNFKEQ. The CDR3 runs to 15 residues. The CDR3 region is CASSQEGGAGVRQYF. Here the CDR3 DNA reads TGTGCCAGCAGCCAAGAAGGGGGGGCAGGAGTAAGGCAGTATTTT.

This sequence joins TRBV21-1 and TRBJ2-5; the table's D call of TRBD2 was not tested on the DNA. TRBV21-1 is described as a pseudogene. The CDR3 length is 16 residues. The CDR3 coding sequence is TGTGCCAGCAGCCCCGTGGGATACGGGGGAGTAGAGACCCAGTACTTC. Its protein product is CASSPVGYGGVETQYF.